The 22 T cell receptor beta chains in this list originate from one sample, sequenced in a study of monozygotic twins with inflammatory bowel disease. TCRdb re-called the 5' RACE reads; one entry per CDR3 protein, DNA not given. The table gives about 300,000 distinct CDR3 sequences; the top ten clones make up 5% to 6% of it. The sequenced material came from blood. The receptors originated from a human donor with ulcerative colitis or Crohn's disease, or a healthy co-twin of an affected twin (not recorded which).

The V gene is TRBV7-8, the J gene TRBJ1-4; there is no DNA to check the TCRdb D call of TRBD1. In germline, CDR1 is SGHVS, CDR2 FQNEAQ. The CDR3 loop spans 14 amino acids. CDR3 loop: CASSLGRGNEKLFF.

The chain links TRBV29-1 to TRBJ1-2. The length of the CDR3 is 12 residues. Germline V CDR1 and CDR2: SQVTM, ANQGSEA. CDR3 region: CSVEGLNYGYTF.

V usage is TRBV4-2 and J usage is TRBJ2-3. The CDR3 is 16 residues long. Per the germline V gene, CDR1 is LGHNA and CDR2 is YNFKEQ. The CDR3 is CASSQDFSTTWDTQYF.

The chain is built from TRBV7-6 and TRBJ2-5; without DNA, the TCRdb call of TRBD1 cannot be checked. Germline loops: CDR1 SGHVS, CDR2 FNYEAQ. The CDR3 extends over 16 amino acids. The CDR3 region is CASSRWGTRYQETQYF.

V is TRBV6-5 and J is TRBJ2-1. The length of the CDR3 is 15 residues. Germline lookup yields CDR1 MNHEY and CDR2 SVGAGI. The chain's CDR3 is CASKLGLSSYNEQFF.

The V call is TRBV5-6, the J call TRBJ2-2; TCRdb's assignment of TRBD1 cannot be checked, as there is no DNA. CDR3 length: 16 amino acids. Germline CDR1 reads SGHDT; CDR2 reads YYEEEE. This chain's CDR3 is CASTKVDSKDTGELFF.

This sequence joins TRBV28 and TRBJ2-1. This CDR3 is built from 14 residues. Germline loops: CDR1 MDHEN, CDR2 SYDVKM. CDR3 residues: CASSRGSVVNEQFF.

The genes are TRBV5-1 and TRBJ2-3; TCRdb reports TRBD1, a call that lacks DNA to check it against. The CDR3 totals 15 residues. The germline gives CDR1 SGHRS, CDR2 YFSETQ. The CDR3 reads CASSEGQGGADTQYF.

CDR3 amino acids: CSVEETFGTANTGELFF. The gene calls are TRBV29-1 and TRBJ2-2; TCRdb's D call, TRBD2, is unchecked because there is no DNA. The CDR3 sequence is 17 residues long. Germline V lookup: CDR1 SQVTM, CDR2 ANQGSEA.

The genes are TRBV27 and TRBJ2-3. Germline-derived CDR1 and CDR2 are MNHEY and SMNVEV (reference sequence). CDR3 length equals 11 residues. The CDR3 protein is CASSAQDTQYF.

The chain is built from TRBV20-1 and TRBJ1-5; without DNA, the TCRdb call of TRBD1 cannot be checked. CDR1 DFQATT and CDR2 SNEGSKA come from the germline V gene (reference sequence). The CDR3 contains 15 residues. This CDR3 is CSARDPQGPHQPQHF.

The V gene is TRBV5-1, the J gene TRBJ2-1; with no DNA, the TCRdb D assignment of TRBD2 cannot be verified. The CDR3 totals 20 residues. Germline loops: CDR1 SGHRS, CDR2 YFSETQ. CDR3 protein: CASSPTGTSGRALRGNEQFF.

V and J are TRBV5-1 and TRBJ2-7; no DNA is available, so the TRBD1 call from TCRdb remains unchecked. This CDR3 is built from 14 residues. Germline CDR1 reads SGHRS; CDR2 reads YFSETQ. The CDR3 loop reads CASRVGQGTYEQYF. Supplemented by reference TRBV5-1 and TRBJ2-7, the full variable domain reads KAGVTQTPRYLIKTRGQQVTLSCSPISGHRSVSWYQQTPGQGLQFLFEYFSETQRNKGNFPGRFSGRQFSNSRSEMNVSTLELGDSALYLCASRVGQGTYEQYFGPGTRLTVT.

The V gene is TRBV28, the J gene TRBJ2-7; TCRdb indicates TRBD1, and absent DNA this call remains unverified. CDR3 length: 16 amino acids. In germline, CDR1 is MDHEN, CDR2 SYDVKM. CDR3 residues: CASSQTGTSSPYEQYF. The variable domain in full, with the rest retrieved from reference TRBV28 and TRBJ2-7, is DVKVTQSSRYLVKRTGEKVFLECVQDMDHENMFWYRQDPGLGLRLIYFSYDVKMKEKGDIPEGYSVSREKKERFSLILESASTNQTSMYLCASSQTGTSSPYEQYFGPGTRLTVT.

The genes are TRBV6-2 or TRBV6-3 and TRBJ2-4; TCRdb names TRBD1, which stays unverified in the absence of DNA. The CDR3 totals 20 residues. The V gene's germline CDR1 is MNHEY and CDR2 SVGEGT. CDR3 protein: CASSYGAGQGRFLAKNIQYF.

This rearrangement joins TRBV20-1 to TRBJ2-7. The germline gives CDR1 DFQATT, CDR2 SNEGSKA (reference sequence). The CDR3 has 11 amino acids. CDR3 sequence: CSASSPYEQYF.

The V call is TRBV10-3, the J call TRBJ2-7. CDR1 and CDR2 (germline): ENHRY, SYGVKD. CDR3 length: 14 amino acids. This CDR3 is CAISESQGTYEQYF.

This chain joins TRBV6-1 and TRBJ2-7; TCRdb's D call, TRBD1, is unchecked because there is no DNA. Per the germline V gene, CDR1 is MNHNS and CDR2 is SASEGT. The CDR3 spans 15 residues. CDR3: CASRPDSVPTYEQYF.

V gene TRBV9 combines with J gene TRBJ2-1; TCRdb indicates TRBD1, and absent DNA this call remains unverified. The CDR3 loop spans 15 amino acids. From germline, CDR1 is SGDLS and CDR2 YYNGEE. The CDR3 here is CASSVDGGFYNEQFF.

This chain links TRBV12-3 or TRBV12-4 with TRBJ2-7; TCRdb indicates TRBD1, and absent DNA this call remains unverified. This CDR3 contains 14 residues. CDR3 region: CASSPRQRPYEQYF.

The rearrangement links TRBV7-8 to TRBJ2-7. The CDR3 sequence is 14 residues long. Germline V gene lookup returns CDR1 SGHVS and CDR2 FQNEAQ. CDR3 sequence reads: CASSLHLGFYEQYF.

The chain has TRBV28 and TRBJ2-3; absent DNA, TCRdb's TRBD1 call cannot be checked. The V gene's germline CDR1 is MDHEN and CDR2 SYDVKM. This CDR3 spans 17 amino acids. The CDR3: CASSSHPGTPSTDTQYF.